The 21 T cell receptor beta chains listed next were all sequenced from one sample in a study of PD-L1 blockade in urothelial cancer. Only in-frame clones appear in the TCRdb table, and some are missing; sequencing was by immunoSEQ multiplex PCR. The data hold some 25,000 clones, with roughly 80% observed a single time. The material was PBMCs, obtained around atezolizumab (anti-PD-L1) treatment. Receptors were obtained from a man aged 65 to 85 with urothelial cancer.

This chain uses TRBV28 with TRBJ1-4; 9 bases are a match to TRBD1. The CDR3 is 15 residues long. Germline trimming cut 10 bases from V and 5 bases from J; bases unmatched to any gene: 11. Germline lookup yields CDR1 MDHEN and CDR2 SYDVKM. DNA for the CDR3: TGTGCCACCTACCAGGGGGGACAGGGAAATGAAAAACTGTTTTTT. It yields the protein CATYQGGQGNEKLFF.

J is TRBJ2-1 and V is TRBV27, with TRBD2 matching over 10 bases. V shed 6 bases, J shed 6 bases, and the junction held 5 bases outside the gene matches. Germline V gene data show CDR1 as MNHEY and CDR2 as SMNVEV (reference sequence). The CDR3 totals 14 residues. Written as DNA, the CDR3 is TGTGCCAGCAGACCCGGACTAGCGGCCAATGAGCAGTTCTTC. The encoded protein is CASRPGLAANEQFF.

V gene TRBV11-2 combines with J gene TRBJ2-1, with unresolved D. The germline V gene encodes CDR1 SGHAT and CDR2 FQNNGV. Trimming took off 3 bases at V and 0 bases at J, with 9 bases between the two ends. This CDR3 is 15 amino acids long. The CDR3 here is CASSFGGSSYNEQFF. The CDR3, as DNA: TGTGCCAGCAGCTTTGGCGGTAGCTCCTACAATGAGCAGTTCTTC.

The chain couples TRBV15 to TRBJ2-1; 7 nucleotides agree with TRBD2. Germline CDR1 LNHNV, CDR2 YYDKDF (reference sequence). The CDR3 has 15 amino acids. Losses at the gene ends were 0 bases for V and 5 bases for J; bases not matched to a gene: 4. The CDR3 DNA follows: TGTGCCACCAGCAGAGATCCCGGGACTAACAATGAGCAGTTCTTC. Translated: CATSRDPGTNNEQFF.

This rearrangement joins TRBV19 to TRBJ2-1; 9 bases are shared with TRBD1. V gave up 2 bases and J gave up 4 bases; unmatched junction bases: 12. The CDR3 contains 18 residues. Germline V gene lookup returns CDR1 LNHDA and CDR2 SQIVND (reference sequence). The DNA of the CDR3 is TGTGCCAGTAGTATACCCCCAGGACAGGGGAGGTTTTACAATGAGCAGTTCTTC. It codes for CASSIPPGQGRFYNEQFF.

The CDR3 nucleotides read TGTGCCAGCAGTGTACGGCGGGAGCAGTACTTC. The encoded protein is CASSVRREQYF. The chain links TRBV28 to TRBJ2-7; D unresolved. V gave up 5 bases and J gave up 7 bases, with 9 bases separating them. CDR3 length: 11 amino acids. CDR1 is MDHEN, CDR2 SYDVKM, per germline.

The chain recombines TRBV4-1 with TRBJ2-7, with TRBD1 matching over 9 bases. Germline values: CDR1 MGHRA, CDR2 YSYEKL. The CDR3 runs 17 residues. V lost 4 bases and J lost 0; bases outside the gene matches: 10. The CDR3 here is CASSRVTGTGSSYEQYF. The DNA for the CDR3 is TGCGCCAGCAGCCGAGTAACCGGGACAGGGAGCTCCTACGAGCAGTACTTC.

The genes are TRBV6-1 and TRBJ2-1, with D unresolved. This CDR3 spans 15 amino acids. V lost 7 bases to trimming and J lost 0 bases, with 13 bases between them. Germline loops: CDR1 MNHNS, CDR2 SASEGT. Here the CDR3 reads CASTSQIPSYNEQFF. CDR3 DNA sequence: TGTGCCAGCACTTCACAGATACCCTCCTACAATGAGCAGTTCTTC.

The J gene is TRBJ2-3, the V gene TRBV7-6; 13 bases map to TRBD2. The V gene end was trimmed by 5 bases and the J gene end by 2 bases; junction bases not matched to a gene: 16. Germline CDR1 and CDR2: SGHVS and FNYEAQ. The length of the CDR3 is 20 residues. CDR3 region: CASSQKGSGGLAGFTDTQYF. CDR3 sequence (DNA): TGTGCCAGCAGCCAAAAAGGATCAGGGGGACTAGCGGGGTTCACAGATACGCAGTATTTT.

J is TRBJ2-1 and V is TRBV5-6, with a possible D match to TRBD1 (6 bases). CDR1 SGHDT and CDR2 YYEEEE come from the germline V gene. Deletions cut 4 bases from V and 6 bases from J, with 11 bases between. CDR3 length: 13 amino acids. The CDR3 region has the DNA TGTGCCAGCAGCATAGGACAGTTCAATGAGCAGTTCTTC. It encodes CASSIGQFNEQFF.

The chain links TRBV4-1 to TRBJ1-5; 7 positions match TRBD1. V lost 0 bases to trimming and J lost 4 bases; unmatched junction nucleotides: 15. CDR1 is MGHRA, CDR2 YSYEKL, per germline. The CDR3 runs 19 residues. CDR3 DNA: TGCGCCAGCAGCCAAGAAGGGGTAAGAGGGGGCGAGTCGAATCAGCCCCAGCATTTT. This encodes CASSQEGVRGGESNQPQHF.

V and J are TRBV19 and TRBJ2-6; D remains ambiguous. V was shortened by 4 bases and J by 4 bases, with 8 bases between the two germline ends. CDR1 and CDR2 from the germline V gene are LNHDA and SQIVND (reference sequence). The CDR3 runs 14 residues. As DNA, the CDR3 is TGTGCCAGTAGTACCCTGACAGGGGCCAACGTCCTGACTTTC. Its translation: CASSTLTGANVLTF.

This chain joins TRBV28 and TRBJ2-3; 8 bases are a match to TRBD2. The germline gives CDR1 MDHEN, CDR2 SYDVKM. The ends lost 2 bases at V and 5 bases at J; junction bases unmatched: 9. The CDR3 runs to 16 residues. For the CDR3, the DNA is TGTGCCAGCAGTTTACCCCCGGGACTAGGCAAAGATACGCAGTATTTT. Encoded protein: CASSLPPGLGKDTQYF. Based on the CDR3 plus reference TRBV28 and TRBJ2-3, the full variable domain is DVKVTQSSRYLVKRTGEKVFLECVQDMDHENMFWYRQDPGLGLRLIYFSYDVKMKEKGDIPEGYSVSREKKERFSLILESASTNQTSMYLCASSLPPGLGKDTQYFGPGTRLTVL.

The chain is built from TRBV19 and TRBJ2-1, with 8 bases fitting TRBD1. CDR1 and CDR2 (germline): LNHDA, SQIVND (reference sequence). V was clipped by 5 bases and J by 4 bases; unmatched bases: 7. The CDR3 is made up of 15 amino acids. In nucleotides, the CDR3 is TGTGCCAGTAGTCCCTCGGACAGGGCTTACAATGAGCAGTTCTTC. Translated: CASSPSDRAYNEQFF.

The chain combines TRBV11-1 with TRBJ2-1; D may be TRBD2 (7 bases). Germline values: CDR1 SGHAT, CDR2 FQDESV (reference sequence). V was trimmed by 9 bases and J by 0 bases, leaving 18 bases between them. The CDR3 is 16 residues long. CDR3 DNA: TGTGCCAGTTCCTCGAAGGGGGGGAGCTCCTACAATGAGCAGTTCTTC. It codes for CASSSKGGSSYNEQFF.

The chain is built from TRBV5-1 and TRBJ2-1, with 8 bases matching TRBD2. The germline CDR1 and CDR2 sequences are SGHRS and YFSETQ. CDR3 length equals 18 residues. With V trimmed by 3 bases and J by 7 bases, 18 bases remained unmatched. The CDR3 loop is CASSSVAGGPASGNEQFF. DNA of the CDR3: TGCGCCAGCAGCTCCGTGGCGGGAGGCCCAGCCTCGGGGAATGAGCAGTTCTTC.

The CDR3: CASSGGRETYEQYF. DNA of the CDR3: TGTGCCAGCAGCGGAGGGCGGGAAACCTACGAGCAGTACTTC. The rearrangement joins TRBV11-2 to TRBJ2-7; possibly TRBD2 for D (6 bases). The length of the CDR3 is 14 residues. The germline gives CDR1 SGHAT, CDR2 FQNNGV. V was pared by 5 bases and J by 2 bases, with 13 bases between.

CDR3 protein: CASSLGLAVKTQYF. The CDR3 DNA is TGTGCCAGCAGCCTCGGACTAGCCGTAAAGACCCAGTACTTC. The chain recombines TRBV28 with TRBJ2-5, with 8 bases aligning to TRBD2. V lost 6 bases to trimming and J lost 6 bases; unmatched junction nucleotides: 9. Germline V gene lookup returns CDR1 MDHEN and CDR2 SYDVKM. The CDR3 runs to 14 residues.

This clone was seen a single time. The V and J genes are TRBV6-5 and TRBJ2-7, with 10 bases fitting TRBD2. V shed 0 bases, J shed 6 bases, and the junction held 5 bases outside the gene matches. Germline V gene data show CDR1 as MNHEY and CDR2 as SVGAGI. The CDR3 covers 15 residues. CDR3: CASSYSSSGRGEQYF. Written as DNA, the CDR3 is TGTGCCAGCAGTTACTCGTCTAGCGGGAGAGGCGAGCAGTACTTC.

The chain is built from TRBV19 and TRBJ2-4; 10 bases match TRBD1. The germline gives CDR1 LNHDA, CDR2 SQIVND (reference sequence). The trim removed 3 bases at V and 8 bases at J, leaving 4 bases unmatched. CDR3 length equals 14 residues. The CDR3 protein is CASSIRDRGDIQYF. CDR3 sequence (DNA): TGTGCCAGTAGTATCCGGGACAGGGGAGACATTCAGTACTTC. Full variable domain (outside the CDR3, taken from reference TRBV19 and TRBJ2-4): DGGITQSPKYLFRKEGQNVTLSCEQNLNHDAMYWYRQDPGQGLRLIYYSQIVNDFQKGDIAEGYSVSREKKESFPLTVTSAQKNPTAFYLCASSIRDRGDIQYFGAGTRLSVL.

This chain connects TRBV2 to TRBJ2-7; 12 bases align to TRBD2. CDR3 length: 18 amino acids. Germline CDR1 SNHLY, CDR2 FYNNEI. The ends lost 0 bases at V and 3 bases at J; junction bases unmatched: 9. The CDR3 sequence: CASSEALPGLAGYYEQYF. CDR3 sequence (DNA): TGTGCCAGCAGTGAAGCGCTTCCGGGACTAGCGGGCTACTACGAGCAGTACTTC.